The rows below give T cell receptor beta chains drawn from one sample of a study of T cells in Graves' hyperthyroidism and ophthalmopathy. TCRdb itself ran the multiplex PCR reads through MiXCR, one entry per CDR3 protein. Among roughly 300,000 distinct CDR3 sequences listed, 11% to 15% were seen once. The sequencing sample was made of blood. All receptors come from a woman aged 25 to 39 with Graves' hyperthyroidism. Each CDR3 is given with its conserved first and last residue. The listing skips clone size in some rows; elsewhere it reads once, few, many or a size class.

j_call v_call clone_size cdr3_aa
TRBJ2-3 TRBV27 many CASRPNLTPSTDTQYF
TRBJ2-5 TRBV27 many CASSSPTGQETQYF
TRBJ2-1 TRBV15 NA CATSRGRDNEQFF
TRBJ2-1 TRBV4-2 NA CASSQEAGGSGEQFF
TRBJ1-2 TRBV29-1 many CSVGDSNYGYTF
TRBJ1-2 TRBV4-1 few CASSQEGTGSGYTF
TRBJ2-1 TRBV11-2 many CASSPPQTWNEQFF
TRBJ1-1 TRBV18 NA CASSPTLGAVEAFF
TRBJ2-7 TRBV7-6 NA CASSQRDSYEQYF
TRBJ2-7 TRBV20-1 many CSARIREYEQYF
TRBJ2-5 TRBV30 NA CAWSERDRRYF
TRBJ2-2 TRBV19 many CASSPTGVATGELFF
TRBJ1-1 TRBV7-9 NA CASRSLSGPAGSMNTEAFF
TRBJ2-5 TRBV12-3/TRBV12-4 NA CASSFKSGQYF
TRBJ1-2 TRBV20-1 NA CSAREVPRTGSDGYTF